This T cell receptor (beta chain) is from a study of blood T cell repertoires in COVID-19. Study in general: Acute and convalescent COVID-19 samples came from the United States, Italy and Spain. T cells, B-cell-depleted T cells, or PBMCs provided the cDNA or gDNA that served as material.

The CDR3 has 14 amino acids. Germline values: CDR1 LNHNV, CDR2 YYDKDF (reference sequence). V lost 5 bases, J lost 0 bases, and 7 bases lay in between. In the source study's methods: Scientists estimated how many nucleated cells there were by amplifying reference gene primers. Produced via immunoSEQ multiplex PCR; TCRdb's table is partial and in-frame only. D and trimming come from the DNA, and the V and J calls and clone size come from that table. The repertoire holds over 120,000 clones, with over 70% as singletons. This clonotype was obtained from a woman between 50 and 59 years old with acute or convalescent COVID-19. The source material was peripheral blood. The chain employs TRBV15 and TRBJ1-4, with D uncertain. CDR3 in DNA: TGTGCCACCAGCTCTTCTGCAACTAATGAAAAACTGTTTTTT. Amino acids: CATSSSATNEKLFF.